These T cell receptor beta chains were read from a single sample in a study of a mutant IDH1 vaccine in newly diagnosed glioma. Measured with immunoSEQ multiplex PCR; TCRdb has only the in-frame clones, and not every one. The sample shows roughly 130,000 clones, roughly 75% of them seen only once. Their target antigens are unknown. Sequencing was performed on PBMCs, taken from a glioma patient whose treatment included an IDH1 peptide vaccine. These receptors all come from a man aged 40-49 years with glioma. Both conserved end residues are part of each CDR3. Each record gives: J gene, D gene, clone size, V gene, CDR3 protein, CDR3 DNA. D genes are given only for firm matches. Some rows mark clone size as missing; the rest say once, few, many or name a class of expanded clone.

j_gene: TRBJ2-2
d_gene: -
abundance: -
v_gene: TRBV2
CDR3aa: CASSYGPNTGELFF
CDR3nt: TGTGCCAGCAGCTATGGGCCTAACACCGGGGAGCTGTTTTTT

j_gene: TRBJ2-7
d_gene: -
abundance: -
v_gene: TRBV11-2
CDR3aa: CASSLDRSHEQYF
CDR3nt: TGTGCCAGCAGCTTAGACAGGTCCCACGAGCAGTACTTC

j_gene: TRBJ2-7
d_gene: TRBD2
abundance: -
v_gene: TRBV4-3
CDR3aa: CASSLGTSGRYEQYF
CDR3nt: TGCGCCAGCAGCCTCGGGACTAGCGGGAGATACGAGCAGTACTTC

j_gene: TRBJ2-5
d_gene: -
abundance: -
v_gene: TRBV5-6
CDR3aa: CASSLQGLARAETQYF
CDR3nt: TGTGCCAGCAGCCTACAGGGACTGGCGCGTGCGGAGACCCAGTACTTC

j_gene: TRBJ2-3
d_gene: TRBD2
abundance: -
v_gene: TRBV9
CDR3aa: CASSAVGTSGGWKDTQYF
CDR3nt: TGTGCCAGCAGCGCCGTCGGGACTAGCGGGGGTTGGAAAGATACGCAGTATTTT

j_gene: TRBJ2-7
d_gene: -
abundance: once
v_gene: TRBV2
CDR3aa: CASKVGSPSSYEQYF
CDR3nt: TGTGCCAGCAAGGTTGGGTCACCGAGCTCCTACGAGCAGTACTTC

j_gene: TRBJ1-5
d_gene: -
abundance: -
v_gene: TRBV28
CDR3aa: CASSLSGGMGQPQHF
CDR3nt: TGTGCCAGCAGTTTATCTGGGGGAATGGGTCAGCCCCAGCATTTT

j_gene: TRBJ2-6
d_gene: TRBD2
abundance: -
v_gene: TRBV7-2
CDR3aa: CASSPRGAFGANVLTF
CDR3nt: TGTGCCAGCAGTCCGCGGGGGGCGTTTGGGGCCAACGTCCTGACTTTC

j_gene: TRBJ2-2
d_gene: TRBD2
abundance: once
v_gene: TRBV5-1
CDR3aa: CASSWSAGVAGELFF
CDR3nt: TGCGCCAGCAGCTGGTCGGCGGGGGTCGCCGGGGAGCTGTTTTTT

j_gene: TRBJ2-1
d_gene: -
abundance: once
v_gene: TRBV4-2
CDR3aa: CASSLFSLGLNEQFF
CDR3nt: TGTGCCAGCAGCCTATTCTCACTAGGGCTCAATGAGCAGTTCTTC

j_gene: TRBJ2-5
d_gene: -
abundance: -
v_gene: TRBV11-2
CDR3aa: CASSPRTYQETQYF
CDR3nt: TGTGCCAGCAGCCCGCGGACCTACCAAGAGACCCAGTACTTC

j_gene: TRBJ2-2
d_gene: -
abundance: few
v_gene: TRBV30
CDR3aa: CGAGSNTGELFF
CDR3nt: TGTGGGGCGGGCTCAAACACCGGGGAGCTGTTTTTT

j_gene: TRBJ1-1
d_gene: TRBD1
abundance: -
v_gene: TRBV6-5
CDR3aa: CASRGTGRITEAFF
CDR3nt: TGTGCCAGCAGAGGGACAGGGAGGATCACTGAAGCTTTCTTT

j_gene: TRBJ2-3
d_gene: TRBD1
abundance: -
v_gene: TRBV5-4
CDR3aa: CASSLRDRATDTQYF
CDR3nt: TGTGCCAGCAGCTTGAGGGACAGGGCCACGGATACGCAGTATTTT

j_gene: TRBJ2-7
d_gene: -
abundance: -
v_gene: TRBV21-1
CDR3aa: CASSREYEQYF
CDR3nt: TGTGCCAGCAGCAGAGAATACGAGCAGTACTTC

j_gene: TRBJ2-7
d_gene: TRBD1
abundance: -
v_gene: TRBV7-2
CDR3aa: CASSLIQGAGYEQYF
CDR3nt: TGTGCCAGCAGCCTAATACAGGGGGCGGGGTACGAGCAGTACTTC

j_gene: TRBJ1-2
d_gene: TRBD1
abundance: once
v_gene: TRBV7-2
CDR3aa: CASSPQIGQGVGYTF
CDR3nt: TGTGCCAGCAGCCCCCAGATTGGACAGGGCGTTGGCTACACCTTC

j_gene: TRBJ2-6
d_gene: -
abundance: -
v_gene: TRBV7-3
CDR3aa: CASSLASGRTGANVLTF
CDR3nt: TGTGCCAGCAGCTTAGCGTCAGGGAGAACAGGGGCCAACGTCCTGACTTTC

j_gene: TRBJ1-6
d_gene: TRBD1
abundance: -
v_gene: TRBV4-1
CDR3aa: CASSQEGTGRGNSPLHF
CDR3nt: TGCGCCAGCAGCCAAGAGGGGACAGGGAGAGGTAATTCACCCCTCCACTTT

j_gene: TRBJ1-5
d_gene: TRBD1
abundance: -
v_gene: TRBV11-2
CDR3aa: CASSADRVAQPQHF
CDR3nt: TGTGCCAGCAGCGCCGACAGGGTGGCTCAGCCCCAGCATTTT

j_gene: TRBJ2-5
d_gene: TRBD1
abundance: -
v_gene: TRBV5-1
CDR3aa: CASSLGDRGRETQYF
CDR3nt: TGCGCCAGCAGCTTGGGGGACAGGGGAAGGGAGACCCAGTACTTC

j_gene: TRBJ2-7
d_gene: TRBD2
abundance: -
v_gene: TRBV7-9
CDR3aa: CASSLSSGTYEQYF
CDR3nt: TGTGCCAGCAGCTTGTCCAGCGGGACCTACGAGCAGTACTTC

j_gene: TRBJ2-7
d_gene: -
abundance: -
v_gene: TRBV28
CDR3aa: CASTTSGYEQYF
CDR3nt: TGTGCCAGCACAACAAGTGGGTACGAGCAGTACTTC

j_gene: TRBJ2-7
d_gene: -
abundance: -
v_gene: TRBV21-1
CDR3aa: CASNGDRGLYEQYF
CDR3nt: TGTGCCAGCAACGGGGACAGGGGGCTTTACGAGCAGTACTTC

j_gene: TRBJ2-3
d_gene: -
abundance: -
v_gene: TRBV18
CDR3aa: CASSPTADTQYF
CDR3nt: TGTGCCAGCTCACCTACTGCAGATACGCAGTATTTT

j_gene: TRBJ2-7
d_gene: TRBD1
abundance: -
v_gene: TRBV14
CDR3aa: CASSHGTGAYEQYF
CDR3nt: TGTGCCAGCAGCCATGGGACAGGGGCCTACGAGCAGTACTTC

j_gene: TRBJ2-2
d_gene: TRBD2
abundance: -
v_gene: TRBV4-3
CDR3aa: CASSPRGSIANTGELFF
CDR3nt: TGCGCCAGCAGCCCTCGCGGGAGTATCGCGAACACCGGGGAGCTGTTTTTT

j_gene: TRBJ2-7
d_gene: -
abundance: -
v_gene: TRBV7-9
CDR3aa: CASSPLDNSYEQYF
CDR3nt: TGTGCCAGCAGTCCTTTGGACAACTCCTACGAGCAGTACTTC